The 14 T cell receptor beta chains presented below share a single source sample, sequenced in a study of T-cell reconstitution after alpha-beta-depleted transplantation in children. Preparation of the TCRbeta library was carried out with unique molecular identifiers. Using its own MiXCR run on the PCR reads, TCRdb lists one record per CDR3 protein. The sample carries about 830,000 distinct CDR3 sequences, about 16% recorded once. Sample: PBMCs, mostly from graft donor cells, taken 360 days after TCRalphabeta/CD19-depleted stem cell transplant. The source of these receptors is a male patient younger than 18 who had a stem cell transplant for acute lymphoblastic leukemia, so the T cells may come from the graft donor.

This clonotype occurred a few times. A read error may account for a junction end that differs from germline. V and J are TRBV5-1 and TRBJ1-5, with 8 bases aligning to TRBD1. Germline V gene data show CDR1 as SGHRS and CDR2 as YFSETQ. The CDR3 extends over 15 amino acids. CDR3 DNA sequence: TGCGCCAGCAGCTTGACAGCAGGGGGCAAACAGCCCCAGCATTTT. Protein sequence: CASSLTAGGKQPQHF.

This clonotype was seen at least ten times. The chain recombines TRBV10-3 with TRBJ2-3; D is unclear. V was clipped by 3 bases and J by 0 bases, with 10 bases between them. This CDR3 is built from 15 residues. In germline, CDR1 is ENHRY, CDR2 SYGVKD. The DNA for the CDR3 is TGTGCCATCAGTGACATCTCTAGGAGCACAGATACGCAGTATTTT. Protein: CAISDISRSTDTQYF.

This clonotype was counted a few times. This chain joins TRBV27 and TRBJ2-1; D ambiguous. V lost 4 bases, J lost 4 bases, and 20 bases lay in between. Per the germline V gene, CDR1 is MNHEY and CDR2 is SMNVEV (reference sequence). The CDR3 is made up of 17 amino acids. CDR3 coding DNA: TGTGCCAGCAGTTCCTCCTGGTTGCGCGGAGCTTACAATGAGCAGTTCTTC. Its translation is CASSSSWLRGAYNEQFF.

The chain combines TRBV7-8 with TRBJ2-1; the match to TRBD2 covers 13 bases. Germline-derived CDR1 and CDR2 are SGHVS and FQNEAQ. The ends lost 4 bases at V and 6 bases at J; junction bases unmatched: 6. The CDR3 sequence is 16 residues long. The CDR3 protein is CASSSRLAGGSNEQFF. In nucleotides, the CDR3 is TGTGCCAGCAGCTCGAGACTAGCGGGAGGATCCAATGAGCAGTTCTTC.

This clonotype was found a few times. This chain joins TRBV20-1 and TRBJ2-1; 8 nucleotides agree with TRBD2. CDR3 size: 16 residues. After removal of 1 base from V and 2 bases from J, the junction contained 7 bases not matched to a gene. Germline assignment: CDR1 DFQATT and CDR2 SNEGSKA (reference sequence). This CDR3 reads CSARGSSGTPYNEQFF. The CDR3 bases are TGCAGTGCTAGAGGAAGTAGCGGGACGCCCTACAATGAGCAGTTCTTC.

This clonotype was counted only a few times. The J gene is TRBJ2-5, the V gene TRBV29-1; 7 nucleotides agree with TRBD1. CDR3 length: 14 residues. Germline V gene sequence: CDR1 SQVTM, CDR2 ANQGSEA. The V and J ends lost 0 bases and 3 bases, in that order; junction bases with no gene match: 4. The CDR3 sequence: CSVEEQGREETQYF. CDR3 coding DNA: TGCAGCGTTGAAGAACAGGGGCGAGAAGAGACCCAGTACTTC.

This clonotype was seen only a few times. The CDR3, as DNA: TGCGCCAGCAGTCTTGTACATGACCTGCAAGAGACCCAGTACTTC. It yields the protein CASSLVHDLQETQYF. The chain couples TRBV5-1 to TRBJ2-5; no firm D call. The CDR3 runs to 15 residues. CDR1 is SGHRS and CDR2 is YFSETQ in the germline V gene. The V end lost 5 bases, the J end lost 2 bases, and 16 bases lay between the germline ends.

This clonotype was picked up a small number of times. The chain carries TRBV5-1 and TRBJ2-1; no firm D call. Deletions cut 2 bases from V and 2 bases from J, with 14 bases between. CDR1 is SGHRS, CDR2 YFSETQ, per germline. The CDR3 spans 16 residues. CDR3 coding DNA: TGCGCCAGCAGCTTATCTTTGGTGGCAGCCTACAATGAGCAGTTCTTC. Translating it yields CASSLSLVAAYNEQFF.

The CDR3 here is CASSLMRYTDEQFF. In nucleotides, the CDR3 is TGTGCCAGCAGCTTAATGCGTTATACGGATGAGCAGTTCTTC. The chain employs TRBV11-1 and TRBJ2-1; no firm D call. The CDR3 covers 14 residues. Deletions cut 2 bases from V and 8 bases from J, with 13 bases between. Germline V gene sequence: CDR1 SGHAT, CDR2 FQDESV (reference sequence).

This clonotype was observed at least ten times. V is TRBV25-1 and J is TRBJ2-3; perhaps D is TRBD1 or TRBD2 (5 bases each). V lost 6 bases, J lost 8 bases, and 12 bases lay in between. Germline V gene sequence: CDR1 MGHDK, CDR2 SYGVNS. This CDR3 has 12 residues. DNA for the CDR3: TGTGCCAGCAGCCCAACGAGGGGTACGCAGTATTTT. It specifies CASSPTRGTQYF.

This clonotype was counted ten times or more. CDR3 DNA sequence: TGTGCCATCAGGGGGGCAGGCAGCACAGATACGCAGTATTTT. Its translation: CAIRGAGSTDTQYF. This chain connects TRBV10-3 to TRBJ2-3; D may be TRBD1 (6 bases). There are 14 residues in the CDR3. Germline V gene lookup returns CDR1 ENHRY and CDR2 SYGVKD. Trimming shortened V by 6 bases and J by 0 bases, and 10 bases separated the two germline ends.

The chain has TRBV7-6 and TRBJ2-1, with D perhaps matching TRBD2 (7 bases). The CDR3 extends over 19 amino acids. Germline CDR1 is SGHVS and CDR2 is FNYEAQ. V lost 1 base, J lost 6 bases, and 25 bases lay in between. CDR3 sequence reads: CASSLERGGIWVEGNEQFF. CDR3 nucleotide sequence: TGTGCCAGCAGCTTAGAGAGGGGGGGGATTTGGGTCGAAGGCAATGAGCAGTTCTTC.

This clonotype has more than one count but fewer than ten. CDR3 sequence (DNA): TGTGCCAGCAGCTTCTGGCAGGGCGGTAATTCACCCCTCCACTTT. It is translated as CASSFWQGGNSPLHF. The chain joins TRBV5-5 to TRBJ1-6, with a tentative D call TRBD1 (5 bases). CDR1 is SGHKS, CDR2 YYEKEE, per germline (reference sequence). V was trimmed by 2 bases and J by 6 bases, leaving 12 bases between them. This CDR3 comprises 15 residues. Together with reference TRBV5-5 and TRBJ1-6, the CDR3 gives the full variable domain: DAGVTQSPTHLIKTRGQQVTLRCSPISGHKSVSWYQQVLGQGPQFIFQYYEKEERGRGNFPDRFSARQFPNYSSELNVNALLLGDSALYLCASSFWQGGNSPLHFGNGTRLTVT.

The chain employs TRBV4-3 and TRBJ1-4; D gene unclear. The CDR3 is 16 residues long. V was trimmed by 4 bases and J by 0 bases, leaving 12 bases between them. Germline CDR1 is LGHNA and CDR2 is YSLEER. The CDR3 loop is CASSPVVGATNEKLFF. In nucleotides, the CDR3 is TGCGCCAGCAGCCCAGTAGTCGGGGCAACTAATGAAAAACTGTTTTTT.